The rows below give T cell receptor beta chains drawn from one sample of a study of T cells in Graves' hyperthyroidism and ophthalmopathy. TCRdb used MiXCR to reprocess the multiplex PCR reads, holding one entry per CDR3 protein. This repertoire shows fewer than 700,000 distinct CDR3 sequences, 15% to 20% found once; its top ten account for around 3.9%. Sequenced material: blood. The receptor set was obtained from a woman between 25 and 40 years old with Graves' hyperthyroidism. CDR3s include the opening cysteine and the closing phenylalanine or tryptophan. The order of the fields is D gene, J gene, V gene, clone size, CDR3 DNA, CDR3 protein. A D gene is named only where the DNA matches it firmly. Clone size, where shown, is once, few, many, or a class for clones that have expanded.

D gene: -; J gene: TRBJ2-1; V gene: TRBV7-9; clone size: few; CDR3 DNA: TGTGCCAGCAGCTACGACGGGAGAAGGGGTGAGCAGTTCTTC; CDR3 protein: CASSYDGRRGEQFF
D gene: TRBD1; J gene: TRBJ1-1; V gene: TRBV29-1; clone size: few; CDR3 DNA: TGCAGCGTTGCCGACAGGGTCACCGAAGCTTTCTTT; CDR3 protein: CSVADRVTEAFF
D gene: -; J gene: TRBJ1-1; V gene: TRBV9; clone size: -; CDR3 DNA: TGTGCCAGCAGCGTAGATCCTGGGGACACTGAAGCTTTCTTT; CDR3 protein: CASSVDPGDTEAFF
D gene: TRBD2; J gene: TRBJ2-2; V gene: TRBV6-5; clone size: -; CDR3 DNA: TGTGCCAGCAGTTACCCCTTTAGCGGGAGGGGCCCCGGGGAGCTGTTTTTT; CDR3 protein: CASSYPFSGRGPGELFF
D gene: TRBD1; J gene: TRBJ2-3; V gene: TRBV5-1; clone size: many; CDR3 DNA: TGCGCCAGCAGCCCGGTGGGGGACAGGGTGACAGATACGCAGTATTTT; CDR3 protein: CASSPVGDRVTDTQYF
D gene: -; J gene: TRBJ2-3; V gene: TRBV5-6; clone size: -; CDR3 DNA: TGTGCCAGCAGCTTTCGACTAGTCAGCACAGGTACGCAGTATTTT; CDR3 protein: CASSFRLVSTGTQYF
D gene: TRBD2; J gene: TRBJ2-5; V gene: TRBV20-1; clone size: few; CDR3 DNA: TGCAGTGCTAGACAGCCGACTAGCGGGAGGGGAAGGGCTCTAGCCCAGTACTTC; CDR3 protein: CSARQPTSGRGRALAQYF
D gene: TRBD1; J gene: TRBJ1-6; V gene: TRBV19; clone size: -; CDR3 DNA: TGTGCCAGTCACCGGACAGGGAGCAATTCACCCCTCCACTTT; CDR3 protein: CASHRTGSNSPLHF
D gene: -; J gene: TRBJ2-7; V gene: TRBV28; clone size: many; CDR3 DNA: TGTGCCAGCAGCCCACGGCCTAAAACTAAATCCTACGAGCAGTACTTC; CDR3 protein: CASSPRPKTKSYEQYF
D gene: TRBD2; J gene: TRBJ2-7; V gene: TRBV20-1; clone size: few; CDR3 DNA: TGCAGTGCTGTTACTAGCGGGAGAGCTACCTACGAGCAGTACTTC; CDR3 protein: CSAVTSGRATYEQYF
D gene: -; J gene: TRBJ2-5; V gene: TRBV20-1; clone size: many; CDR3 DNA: TGCAGTGCTAGAGACAATTGGGGAGAGACCCAGTACTTC; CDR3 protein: CSARDNWGETQYF
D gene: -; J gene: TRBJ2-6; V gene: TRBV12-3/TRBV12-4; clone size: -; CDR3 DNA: TGTGCCAGCAGTTTAGCGTTAGGGGGAGCCAACGTCCTGACTTTC; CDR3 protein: CASSLALGGANVLTF
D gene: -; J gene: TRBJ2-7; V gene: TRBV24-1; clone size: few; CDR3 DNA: TGTGCCACCAGTGAGGGGGGGCCTCCCTCCTACGAGCAGTACTTC; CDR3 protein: CATSEGGPPSYEQYF
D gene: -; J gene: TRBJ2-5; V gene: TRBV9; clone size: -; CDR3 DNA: TGTGCCAGCAGCGTAGAAGGCAGGTATGGGGAGACCCAGTACTTC; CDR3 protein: CASSVEGRYGETQYF
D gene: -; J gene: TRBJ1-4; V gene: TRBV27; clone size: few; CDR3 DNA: TGTGCCAGCAGTCCCAATACAGGGATCGGAAAACTGTTTTTT; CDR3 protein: CASSPNTGIGKLFF
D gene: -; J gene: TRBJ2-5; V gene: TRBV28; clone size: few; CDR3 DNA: TGTGCCAGCAGTTATCCCCGGGACACGAAGTACTTC; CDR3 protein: CASSYPRDTKYF
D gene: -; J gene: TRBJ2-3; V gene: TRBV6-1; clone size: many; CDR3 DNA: TGTGCCAGCAGTTCCGGCAGGGACTTCACAGATACGCAGTATTTT; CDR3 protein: CASSSGRDFTDTQYF
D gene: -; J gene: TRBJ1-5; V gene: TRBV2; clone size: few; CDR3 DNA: TGTGCCAGCAGTGAAGGGCTGGTCATGGGTCAGCCCCAGCATTTT; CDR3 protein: CASSEGLVMGQPQHF
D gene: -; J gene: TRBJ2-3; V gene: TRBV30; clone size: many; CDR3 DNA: TGTGCCTGGAGTGTATCCTCTCACACAGATACGCAGTATTTT; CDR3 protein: CAWSVSSHTDTQYF
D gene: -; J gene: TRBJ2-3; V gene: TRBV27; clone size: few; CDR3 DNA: TGTGCCAGCAGTTTCGGGGGACCCACAGATACGCAGTATTTT; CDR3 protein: CASSFGGPTDTQYF
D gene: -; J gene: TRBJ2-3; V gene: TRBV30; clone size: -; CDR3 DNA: TGTGCCTGGAGTGTAGCAGGGGCAGATACGCAGTATTTT; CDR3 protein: CAWSVAGADTQYF
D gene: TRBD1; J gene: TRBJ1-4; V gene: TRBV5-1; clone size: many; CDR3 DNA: TGCGCCAGCACCCTGGGGACAGCGAATGAAAAACTGTTTTTT; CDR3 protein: CASTLGTANEKLFF
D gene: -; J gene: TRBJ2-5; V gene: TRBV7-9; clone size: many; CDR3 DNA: TGTGCCAGCAAAGGCGTTTACCAAGAGACCCAGTACTTC; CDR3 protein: CASKGVYQETQYF
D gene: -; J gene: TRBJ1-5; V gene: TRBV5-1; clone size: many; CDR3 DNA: TGCGCCAGCAGCTTCAGTGGGGGGAACAATCAGCCCCAGCATTTT; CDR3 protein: CASSFSGGNNQPQHF
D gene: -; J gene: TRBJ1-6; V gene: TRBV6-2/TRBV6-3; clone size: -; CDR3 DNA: TGTGCCAGCAGCAGCACCTATTCACCCCTCCACTTT; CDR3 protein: CASSSTYSPLHF
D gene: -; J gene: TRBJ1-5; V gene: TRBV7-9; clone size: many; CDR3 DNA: TGTGCCAGCAGCAATGACCCCGGCCAGCCCCAGCATTTT; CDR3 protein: CASSNDPGQPQHF
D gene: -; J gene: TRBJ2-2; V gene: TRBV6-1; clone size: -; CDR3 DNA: TGTGCCCGCAGTGTACTGAGGGCCGGGGAGCTGTTTTTT; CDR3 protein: CARSVLRAGELFF
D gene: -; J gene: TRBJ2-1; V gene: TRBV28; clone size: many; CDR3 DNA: TGTGCCAGCAGCCCTCCCCGGGAACGGAAGTCCTACAATGAGCAGTTCTTC; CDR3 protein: CASSPPRERKSYNEQFF
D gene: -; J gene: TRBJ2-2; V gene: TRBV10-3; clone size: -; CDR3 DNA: TGTGCCATCAGTGAGTTTGGGTCCGGGGAGCTGTTTTTT; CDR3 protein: CAISEFGSGELFF
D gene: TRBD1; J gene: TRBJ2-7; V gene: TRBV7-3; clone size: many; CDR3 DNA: TGTGCCAGCAGTTTGACAGGGAACGAGCAGTACTTC; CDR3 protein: CASSLTGNEQYF
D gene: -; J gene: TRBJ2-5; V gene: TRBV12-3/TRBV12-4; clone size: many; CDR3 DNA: TGTGCCAGCAGTTGGGAAGTCACGACCCAGTACTTC; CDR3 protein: CASSWEVTTQYF
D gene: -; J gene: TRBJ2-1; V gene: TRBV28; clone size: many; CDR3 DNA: TGTGCCAGCAGTACTAGAGGCCGAAACAATGAGCAGTTCTTC; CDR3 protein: CASSTRGRNNEQFF
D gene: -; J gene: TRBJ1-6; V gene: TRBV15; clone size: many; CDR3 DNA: TGTGCCACCAGCAGCGGATACTATAATTCACCCCTCCACTTT; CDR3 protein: CATSSGYYNSPLHF
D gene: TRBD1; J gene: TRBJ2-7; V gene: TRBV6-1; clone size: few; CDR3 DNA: TGTGCCAGCAGTCCTATACAGGGGGGCTCCCACGAGCAGTACTTC; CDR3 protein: CASSPIQGGSHEQYF
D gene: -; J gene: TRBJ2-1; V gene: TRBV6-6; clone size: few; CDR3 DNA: TGTGCCAGCAGTTACTCGAGAGGGACCACACAGTTCTTC; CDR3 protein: CASSYSRGTTQFF
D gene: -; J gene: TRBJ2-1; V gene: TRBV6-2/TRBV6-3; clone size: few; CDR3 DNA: TGTGCCAGCAGTTACCGGGGTGGTGAGCAGTTCTTC; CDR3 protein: CASSYRGGEQFF